A single T cell receptor (beta chain) is shown here with its context. The data were taken from a study of CD8 T cells in Susac syndrome. Negative magnetic isolation gave CD8+ and CD4+ cells; FACS enriched CD8+ TEMRA. Germline trimming cut 3 bases from V and 13 bases from J; bases unmatched to any gene: 6. The CDR3 contains 13 residues. The germline V gene encodes CDR1 MGHRA and CDR2 YSYEKL. Random hexamers were used to reverse transcribe roughly 0.5 to 1 ug of RNA. TCRdb re-derived calls from the immunoSEQ multiplex PCR reads in MiXCR, one entry per CDR3 protein. The table lists some 57,000 distinct CDR3 sequences, around 94% of them singletons, with roughly 0.19% in the top ten.

Sequencing was done on a sample of CD8+ T cells from PBMCs. The receptor comes from a human donor in good health. The chain is built from TRBV4-1 and TRBJ2-1; 10 nucleotides line up with TRBD1. Here the CDR3 reads CASSQGQGKGQFF. CDR3 coding DNA: TGCGCCAGCAGCCAGGGACAGGGGAAAGGACAGTTCTTC.